A single sample gave rise to the 17 T cell receptor beta chains below, sequenced in a study of Graves' ophthalmopathy and Graves' hyperthyroidism. TCR beta CDR3 regions were amplified from RNA transcripts. The first round was an RT-PCR with HTBI primers, and the second round was a multiplex PCR. One entry per CDR3 protein, called by TCRdb with MiXCR from the multiplex PCR reads. The sample lists approximately 460,000 distinct CDR3 sequences, 13% to 15% occurring once. The specimen sequenced was blood. These TCRs come from a woman in her 30s with Graves' ophthalmopathy.

This clonotype appeared a few times. The V gene is TRBV4-1, the J gene TRBJ2-7; D not certain. CDR3 length: 14 amino acids. Between the trimmed V and J ends, which lost 6 bases and 3 bases, there was a span of 15 bases. Germline V gene data show CDR1 as MGHRA and CDR2 as YSYEKL. The CDR3 loop reads CASSRYGSNYEQYF. CDR3 nucleotide sequence: TGCGCCAGCAGTCGTTACGGGTCGAACTACGAGCAGTACTTC.

This clonotype was recorded many times. The V and J genes are TRBV15 and TRBJ1-2; D unresolved. CDR1 LNHNV and CDR2 YYDKDF come from the germline V gene (reference sequence). Deletions cut 5 bases from V and 4 bases from J, with 11 bases between. The CDR3 has 13 residues. CDR3 sequence reads: CATSSRRGYGYTF. For the CDR3, the DNA is TGTGCCACCAGCTCTCGACGGGGCTATGGCTACACCTTC. Filled out from reference TRBV15 and TRBJ1-2, the complete variable domain reads DAMVIQNPRYQVTQFGKPVTLSCSQTLNHNVMYWYQQKSSQAPKLLFHYYDKDFNNEADTPDNFQSRRPNTSFCFLDIRSPGLGDTAMYLCATSSRRGYGYTFGSGTRLTVV.

This clonotype appeared many times. The chain recombines TRBV28 with TRBJ2-4, with a possible D match to TRBD2 (5 bases). The CDR3 extends over 13 amino acids. The V end lost 3 bases, the J end lost 11 bases, and 14 bases lay between the germline ends. Germline V CDR1 and CDR2: MDHEN, SYDVKM. This CDR3 is CASSFNGVPLQYF. DNA for the CDR3: TGTGCCAGCAGTTTCAACGGGGTACCTCTTCAGTACTTC.

This clonotype showed up many times. This sequence joins TRBV10-3 and TRBJ1-5, with D possibly TRBD1 on 5 matching bases. The V gene's germline CDR1 is ENHRY and CDR2 SYGVKD. The CDR3 runs 13 residues. V was trimmed by 7 bases and J by 5 bases, leaving 12 bases between them. Written as DNA, the CDR3 is TGTGCCATCAATCGACAGAGGGATCAGCCCCAGCATTTT. Translation gives CAINRQRDQPQHF.

This clonotype was seen at least ten times. CDR3 region: CASSNIQPGYTF. CDR3 nucleotide sequence: TGTGCCAGCAGCAATATACAGCCGGGGTACACCTTC. The chain couples TRBV11-3 to TRBJ1-2; D unclear. Germline V gene sequence: CDR1 SGHNT, CDR2 YENEEA. V shed 5 bases and J shed 11 bases, with 15 bases lying between them. The CDR3 runs to 12 residues.

This clonotype has at least ten counts. This chain connects TRBV28 to TRBJ1-1; the D is unclear. CDR3 length equals 13 residues. In germline, CDR1 is MDHEN, CDR2 SYDVKM. Between the trimmed V and J ends, which lost 7 bases and 1 base, there was a span of 10 bases. The CDR3 DNA reads TGTGCCAGCACTAAAACCGCGAACACTGAAGCTTTCTTT. It translates to CASTKTANTEAFF.

The V gene is TRBV5-1, the J gene TRBJ2-5, with 7 bases lining up with TRBD2. The DNA end favors TRBJ2-1, so the J call may be wrong. Per the germline V gene, CDR1 is SGHRS and CDR2 is YFSETQ. The CDR3 length is 14 residues. CDR3 protein: CASSLVGLVNEQFF. CDR3 coding DNA: TGCGCCAGCAGCTTGGTCGGACTAGTCAATGAGCAGTTCTTC.

This clonotype was observed at least ten times. The V and J genes are TRBV28 and TRBJ1-5, with unresolved D. V was cut by 5 bases and J by 5 bases, with 7 bases left in between. The CDR3 runs to 12 residues. CDR1 and CDR2 (germline): MDHEN, SYDVKM. The CDR3 bases are TGTGCCAGCAGTCCACTACATCAGCCCCAGCATTTT. It specifies CASSPLHQPQHF.

The chain uses TRBV4-2 and TRBJ2-5; possibly TRBD2 for D (5 bases). Trimming took 5 bases from V and 2 from J, leaving 18 bases between them. Germline V lookup: CDR1 LGHNA, CDR2 YNFKEQ. The CDR3 covers 16 residues. This CDR3 is CASSKGDGVGQETQYF. DNA of the CDR3: TGTGCCAGCAGCAAAGGTGACGGGGTTGGTCAAGAGACCCAGTACTTC.

This clonotype was recorded at least ten times. The chain combines TRBV30 with TRBJ1-5; a possible D gene is TRBD1 (6 bases). Germline V gene sequence: CDR1 GTSNPN, CDR2 SVGIG (reference sequence). This CDR3 region has 14 residues. V lost 2 bases, J lost 5 bases, and 13 bases lay in between. In DNA form, the CDR3 reads TGTGCCTGGAGTCCGGACAGCACACATCAGCCCCAGCATTTT. This codes for CAWSPDSTHQPQHF.

This rearrangement joins TRBV6-2 or TRBV6-3 to TRBJ1-2; D is unresolved. Germline lookup yields CDR1 MNHEY and CDR2 SVGEGT. The CDR3 contains 12 residues. V was shortened by 5 bases and J by 8 bases, with 12 bases between the two germline ends. The CDR3 loop is CASSLDLEGYTF. The CDR3 DNA sequence: TGTGCCAGCAGTCTAGATCTGGAAGGCTACACCTTC.

In this sample, this clonotype turned up many times. The chain recombines TRBV6-5 with TRBJ1-1; D is undetermined. There are 13 residues in the CDR3. Trimming took off 2 bases at V and 5 bases at J, with 9 bases between the two ends. Per the germline V gene, CDR1 is MNHEY and CDR2 is SVGAGI. CDR3 sequence (DNA): TGTGCCAGCAGTTACGGTTATTGGACTGAAGCTTTCTTT. Its protein is CASSYGYWTEAFF.

This chain uses TRBV6-1 with TRBJ2-2, with 10 bases lining up with TRBD2. Germline CDR1 is MNHNS and CDR2 is SASEGT. This CDR3 has 13 amino acids. V shed 7 bases and J 7 bases; nucleotides not matched to a gene: 3. This CDR3 reads CASNQREGGELFF. The CDR3 region has the DNA TGTGCCAGCAACCAGCGGGAGGGCGGGGAGCTGTTTTTT.

This clonotype was seen ten or more times. The chain's CDR3 is CASSVALGADYGYTF. CDR3 nucleotide sequence: TGTGCCAGCAGCGTAGCTCTGGGCGCCGACTATGGCTACACCTTC. V usage is TRBV9 and J usage is TRBJ1-2; D is unclear. The germline CDR1 and CDR2 sequences are SGDLS and YYNGEE. This CDR3 spans 15 amino acids. The V end was cut by 0 bases, the J end by 3 bases, with 12 bases between.

V is TRBV13 and J is TRBJ1-1; the D is unclear. The V gene's germline CDR1 is PRHDT and CDR2 FYEKMQ (reference sequence). The CDR3 extends over 12 amino acids. Trimming cost V 4 bases and J 7 bases, with 10 bases left between them. This chain's CDR3 is CASSSQTVEAFF. As DNA, the CDR3 is TGTGCCAGCAGCTCACAGACCGTTGAAGCTTTCTTT.

This clonotype was detected ten times or more. V usage is TRBV4-2 and J usage is TRBJ1-2; 8 nucleotides agree with TRBD1. CDR1 and CDR2 (germline): LGHNA, YNFKEQ. The CDR3 contains 16 residues. V lost 1 base and J lost 6; bases outside the gene matches: 10. In DNA form, the CDR3 reads TGTGCCAGCAGCCAAGTTCGCAGACAGGGGCGAGATGGCTACACCTTC. Protein: CASSQVRRQGRDGYTF.

Ten or more counts support this clonotype. This sequence joins TRBV11-2 and TRBJ2-2; D gene uncertain. Looked up from germline, CDR1 is SGHAT and CDR2 is FQNNGV. This CDR3 region has 16 residues. V lost 0 bases and J 4 bases, leaving 12 bases between the germline ends. CDR3 sequence: CASSLDFWVGTGELFF. CDR3 DNA sequence: TGTGCCAGCAGCTTAGACTTCTGGGTTGGCACCGGGGAGCTGTTTTTT.